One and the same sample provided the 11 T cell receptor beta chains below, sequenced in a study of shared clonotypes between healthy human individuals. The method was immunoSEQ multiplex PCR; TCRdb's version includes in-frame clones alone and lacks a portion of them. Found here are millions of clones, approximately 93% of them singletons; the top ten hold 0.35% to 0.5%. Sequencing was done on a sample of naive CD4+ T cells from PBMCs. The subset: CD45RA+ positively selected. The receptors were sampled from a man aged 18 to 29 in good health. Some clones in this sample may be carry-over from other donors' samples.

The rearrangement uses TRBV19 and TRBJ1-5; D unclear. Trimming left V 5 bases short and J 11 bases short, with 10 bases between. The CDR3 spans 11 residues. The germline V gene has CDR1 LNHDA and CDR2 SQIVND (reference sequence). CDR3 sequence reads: CASSSREAQHF. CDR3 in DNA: TGTGCCAGTAGTTCTCGAGAGGCCCAGCATTTT.

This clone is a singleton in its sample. The CDR3 nucleotides read TGTGCCAGCAGCCAAGAAGGGACAGGGGTTCAGCCCCAGCATTTT. As protein: CASSQEGTGVQPQHF. This chain links TRBV4-2 with TRBJ1-5; 10 bases match TRBD1. J gave up 6 bases and V 0 bases, and 2 bases lay outside the gene matches. The CDR3 is 15 residues long. CDR1 and CDR2 (germline): LGHNA, YNFKEQ.

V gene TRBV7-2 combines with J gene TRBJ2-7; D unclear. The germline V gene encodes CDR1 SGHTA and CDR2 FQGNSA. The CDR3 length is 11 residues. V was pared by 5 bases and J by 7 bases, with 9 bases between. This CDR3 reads CASSPNGEQYF. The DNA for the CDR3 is TGTGCCAGCAGCCCAAACGGGGAGCAGTACTTC.

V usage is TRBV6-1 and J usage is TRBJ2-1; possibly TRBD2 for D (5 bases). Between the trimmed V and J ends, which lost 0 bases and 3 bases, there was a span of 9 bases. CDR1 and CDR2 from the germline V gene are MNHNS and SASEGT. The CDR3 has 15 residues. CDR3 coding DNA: TGTGCCAGCAGTGAAGCCGGAGGCCTCTACAATGAGCAGTTCTTC. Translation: CASSEAGGLYNEQFF.

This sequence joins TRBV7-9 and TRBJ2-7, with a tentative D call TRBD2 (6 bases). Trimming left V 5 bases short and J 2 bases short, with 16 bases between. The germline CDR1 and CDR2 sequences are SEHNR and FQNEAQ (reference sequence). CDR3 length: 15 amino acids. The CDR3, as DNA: TGTGCCAGCAGCGCACCCGGGACTGGCACCTACGAGCAGTACTTC. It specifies CASSAPGTGTYEQYF.

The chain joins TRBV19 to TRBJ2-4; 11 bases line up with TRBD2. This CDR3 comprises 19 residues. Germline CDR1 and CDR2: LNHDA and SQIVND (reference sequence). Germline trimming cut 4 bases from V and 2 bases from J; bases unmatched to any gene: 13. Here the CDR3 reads CASSTPPGLAAVSKNIQYF. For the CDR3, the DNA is TGTGCCAGTAGTACTCCCCCGGGACTAGCGGCCGTTTCCAAAAACATTCAGTACTTC.

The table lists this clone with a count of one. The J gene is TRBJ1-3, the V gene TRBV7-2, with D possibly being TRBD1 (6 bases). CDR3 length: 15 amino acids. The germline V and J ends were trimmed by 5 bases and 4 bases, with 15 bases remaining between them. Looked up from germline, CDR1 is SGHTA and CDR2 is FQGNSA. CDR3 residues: CASSQATGFGNTIYF. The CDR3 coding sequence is TGTGCCAGCAGCCAAGCTACAGGGTTCGGAAACACCATATATTTT.

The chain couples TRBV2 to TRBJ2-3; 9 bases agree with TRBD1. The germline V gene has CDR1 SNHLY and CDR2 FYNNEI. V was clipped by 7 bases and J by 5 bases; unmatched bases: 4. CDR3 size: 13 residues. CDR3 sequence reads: CASTQDRGDTQYF. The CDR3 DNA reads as TGTGCCAGCACCCAGGACAGGGGAGATACGCAGTATTTT.

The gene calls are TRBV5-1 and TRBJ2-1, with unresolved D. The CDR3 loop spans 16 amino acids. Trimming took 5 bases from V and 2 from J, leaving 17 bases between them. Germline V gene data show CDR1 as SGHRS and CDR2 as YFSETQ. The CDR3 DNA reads TGCGCCAGCAGAGAGTCCTTTTACCCCACCTACAATGAGCAGTTCTTC. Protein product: CASRESFYPTYNEQFF.

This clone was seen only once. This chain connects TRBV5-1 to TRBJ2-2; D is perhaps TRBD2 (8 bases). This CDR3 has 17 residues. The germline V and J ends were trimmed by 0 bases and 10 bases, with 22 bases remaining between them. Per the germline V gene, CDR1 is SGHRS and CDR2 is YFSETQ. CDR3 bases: TGCGCCAGCAGCTTGGCTACAGGGGTAGGAGCGGGAGCGGAGCTGTTTTTT. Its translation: CASSLATGVGAGAELFF.

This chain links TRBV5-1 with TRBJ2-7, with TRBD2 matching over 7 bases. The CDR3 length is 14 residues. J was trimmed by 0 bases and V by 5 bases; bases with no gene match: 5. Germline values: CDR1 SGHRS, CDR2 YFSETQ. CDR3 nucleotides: TGCGCCAGCAGTGAGGGAGGGGACTCCTACGAGCAGTACTTC. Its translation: CASSEGGDSYEQYF.